Shown below are 32 T cell receptor beta chains from a single sample sequenced in a study of T cell repertoires in cytomegalovirus infection. TCRdb passed the reads through MiXCR, listing each CDR3 protein once. Of approximately 140,000 distinct CDR3 sequences listed, under 8% were seen once; the top ten hold under 20%. The material sequenced was PBMCs. These receptors were collected from a human donor in good health (CMV status not recorded). Some clones in this sample may be carry-over from other donors' samples.

This clonotype was seen ten or more times. The chain carries TRBV7-2 and TRBJ1-2; 11 nucleotides align to TRBD1. The V and J ends lost 1 base and 3 bases, in that order; junction bases with no gene match: 4. The CDR3 loop spans 16 amino acids. CDR1 SGHTA and CDR2 FQGNSA come from the germline V gene. This chain's CDR3 is CASSLVGTGGYYGYTF. The CDR3 bases are TGTGCCAGCAGCTTAGTTGGGACAGGGGGGTACTATGGCTACACCTTC.

This clonotype was observed many times. This chain links TRBV28 with TRBJ2-7; D not certain. CDR3 length equals 12 residues. V lost 7 bases to trimming and J lost 6 bases, with 13 bases between them. Germline CDR1 and CDR2: MDHEN and SYDVKM. The CDR3 sequence is CASKETLGEQYF. CDR3 sequence (DNA): TGTGCCAGCAAAGAGACACTGGGCGAGCAGTACTTC.

This clonotype was counted only a few times. V and J are TRBV20-1 and TRBJ1-1; 10 positions agree with TRBD1. The ends lost 2 bases at V and 4 bases at J; junction bases unmatched: 31. The CDR3 covers 23 residues. Germline values: CDR1 DFQATT, CDR2 SNEGSKA (reference sequence). The CDR3 protein is CSARNTWSSTGQGPPRQGTEAFF. CDR3 nucleotide sequence: TGCAGTGCTAGAAACACTTGGTCCTCCACGGGACAGGGGCCACCTAGGCAAGGCACTGAAGCTTTCTTT.

The sample holds many counts of this clonotype. The limits of the CDR3 on the DNA are not certain, so only TCRdb's listed CDR3 is given. The genes are TRBV7-2 and TRBJ2-2; the D call of TRBD1 is as the table states it, not checked on the DNA. The CDR3 is 15 residues long, ends included. The germline V gene encodes CDR1 SGHTA and CDR2 FQGNSA. CDR3 loop: CASTPQMSLTGELFF.

This clonotype was recorded many times. V is TRBV7-2 and J is TRBJ2-3; a possible D gene is TRBD2 (6 bases). The CDR3 spans 17 residues. Trimming left V 1 base short and J 2 bases short, with 16 bases between. The V gene's germline CDR1 is SGHTA and CDR2 FQGNSA. The CDR3 DNA reads as TGTGCCAGCAGCTTAGATGGCCATAGCGGATCCACAGATACGCAGTATTTT. This sequence encodes CASSLDGHSGSTDTQYF.

This clonotype has ten or more counts. J is TRBJ2-7 and V is TRBV7-2; D gene ambiguous. Germline-derived CDR1 and CDR2 are SGHTA and FQGNSA. V dropped 1 base and J dropped 0 bases, with 19 bases sitting between them. The CDR3 runs to 18 residues. The CDR3 loop is CASSLVSSGSSSSYEQYF. In DNA, the CDR3 is TGTGCCAGCAGCTTAGTTTCGTCCGGCAGCTCCAGCTCCTACGAGCAGTACTTC.

V usage is TRBV7-9 and J usage is TRBJ1-6; D not certain. CDR1 is SEHNR, CDR2 FQNEAQ, per germline (reference sequence). V lost 2 bases to trimming and J lost 6 bases, with 5 bases between them. The CDR3 length is 13 residues. The CDR3 nucleotides are TGTGCCAGCAGCTTAAGCGCTAATTCACCCCTCCACTTT. It yields the protein CASSLSANSPLHF.

This clonotype was found a few times. The rearrangement joins TRBV4-2 to TRBJ2-4, with 10 bases aligning to TRBD1. The CDR3 is 19 residues long. Losses at the gene ends were 4 bases for V and 2 bases for J; bases not matched to a gene: 14. Germline assignment: CDR1 LGHNA and CDR2 YNFKEQ. This CDR3 is CASSRYYGTGARTKNIQYF. The DNA for the CDR3 is TGTGCCAGCAGCCGATACTACGGGACAGGGGCTCGGACCAAAAACATTCAGTACTTC.

This clonotype appeared many times. The chain recombines TRBV7-9 with TRBJ1-1, with a weak D call TRBD1 (6 bases). Trimming took 6 bases from V and 1 from J, leaving 18 bases between them. CDR3 length equals 16 residues. The germline CDR1 and CDR2 sequences are SEHNR and FQNEAQ (reference sequence). The CDR3 region is CASRPATRGANTEAFF. Written as DNA, the CDR3 is TGTGCCAGCAGGCCAGCAACCAGGGGTGCGAACACTGAAGCTTTCTTT. Full variable domain (outside the CDR3, taken from reference TRBV7-9 and TRBJ1-1): DTGVSQNPRHKITKRGQNVTFRCDPISEHNRLYWYRQTLGQGPEFLTYFQNEAQLEKSRLLSDRFSAERPKGSFSTLEIQRTEQGDSAMYLCASRPATRGANTEAFFGQGTRLTVV.

This clonotype was seen repeatedly, ten times or more. At one of its ends the junction is not consistent with the germline gene, which may arise from a read error. In DNA, the CDR3 is TGTGCCAGCACCAAATGGGCGACAGACCACTTC. Translated: CASTKWATDHF. J is TRBJ2-7 and V is TRBV6-1, with D perhaps TRBD1 (5 bases). This CDR3 spans 11 amino acids. CDR1 is MNHNS and CDR2 is SASEGT in the germline V gene.

The chain recombines TRBV7-4 with TRBJ2-1; D uncertain. CDR1 is SGHVT and CDR2 is SQSDAQ in the germline V gene. There are 12 residues in the CDR3. Trimming removed 2 bases at V and 13 bases at J, with 12 bases between. The CDR3 protein is CASSLLAPNQFF. CDR3 DNA sequence: TGTGCCAGCAGCTTATTGGCGCCCAATCAGTTCTTC.

The chain has TRBV12-5 and TRBJ2-3, with D tentatively TRBD2 (6 bases). Germline-derived CDR1 and CDR2 are LGHNT and FRNRAP. The CDR3 extends over 18 amino acids. The germline V and J ends were trimmed by 6 bases and 7 bases, with 29 bases remaining between them. The CDR3 nucleotides are TGTGCTAGTGGCCTGGGAGGAATCGGGGCCCGGCTAGACAATACGCAGTATTTT. Translation gives CASGLGGIGARLDNTQYF. Together with reference TRBV12-5 and TRBJ2-3, the CDR3 gives the full variable domain: DARVTQTPRHKVTEMGQEVTMRCQPILGHNTVFWYRQTMMQGLELLAYFRNRAPLDDSGMPKDRFSAEMPDATLATLKIQPSEPRDSAVYFCASGLGGIGARLDNTQYFGPGTRLTVL.

Many counts were recorded for this clonotype. This sequence joins TRBV19 and TRBJ1-1; tentatively, D is TRBD1 (5 bases). Per germline, CDR1 LNHDA and CDR2 SQIVND (reference sequence). This CDR3 spans 14 amino acids. V lost 4 bases and J 2 bases, leaving 11 bases between the germline ends. CDR3 sequence reads: CASSTLQENTEAFF. The DNA for the CDR3 is TGTGCCAGTAGTACCCTACAGGAAAACACTGAAGCTTTCTTT.

The gene calls are TRBV20-1 and TRBJ1-5; 9 bases are a match to TRBD1. The CDR3 is made up of 15 amino acids. V trimming: 5 bases; J trimming: 3 bases; junction bases outside the gene matches: 8. Per germline, CDR1 DFQATT and CDR2 SNEGSKA (reference sequence). The CDR3, as DNA: TGCAGTGCTCAGACCGGGACAGGGAACAATCAGCCCCAGCATTTT. Protein sequence: CSAQTGTGNNQPQHF.

This clonotype was seen ten or more times. J is TRBJ2-7 and V is TRBV5-4; TRBD1 aligns across 8 bases. CDR3 length: 15 residues. Germline-derived CDR1 and CDR2 are SGHNT and YYREEE (reference sequence). Trimming removed 3 bases from V and 0 bases from J; junction bases left unmatched: 5. The CDR3 here is CASSSLTGASYEQYF. The CDR3, as DNA: TGTGCCAGCAGCTCCTTGACAGGGGCCTCCTACGAGCAGTACTTC.

This clonotype was recorded many times. This sequence joins TRBV7-2 and TRBJ2-5; D is unresolved. Trimming pared 3 bases from V and 1 base from J, leaving 9 bases between. The V gene's germline CDR1 is SGHTA and CDR2 FQGNSA. The CDR3 runs 14 residues. CDR3 DNA: TGTGCCAGCAGCTTGCTGGGCTCCCAAGAGACCCAGTACTTC. Translated: CASSLLGSQETQYF.

This clonotype has ten or more counts. The chain employs TRBV7-2 and TRBJ1-1; D remains unclear. The V gene lost 3 bases and the J gene lost 14 bases, with 16 bases spanning the gap. The CDR3 is 12 amino acids. The germline CDR1 and CDR2 sequences are SGHTA and FQGNSA. The DNA for the CDR3 is TGTGCCAGCAGCTTGACGTCGGGAGATCGATTCTTT. This sequence encodes CASSLTSGDRFF.

The chain joins TRBV20-1 to TRBJ1-6, with D hard to call. Germline-derived CDR1 and CDR2 are DFQATT and SNEGSKA (reference sequence). V lost 5 bases and J lost 8, with 13 bases in between. The CDR3 loop spans 13 amino acids. The DNA of the CDR3 is TGCAGTGCTCTGAGGGAAGTTTATTCACCCCTCCACTTT. Translated, it gives CSALREVYSPLHF.

This clonotype was recorded many times. The chain employs TRBV10-2 and TRBJ2-3, with a possible D match to TRBD2 (6 bases). Germline CDR1 WSHSY, CDR2 SAAADI. The CDR3 sequence is 16 residues long. Trimming stripped 6 bases from V and 3 bases from J, with 19 bases between. The CDR3 DNA reads as TGCGCCAGCAGCCCAGGTGGGGCGGGGCGAACAGATACGCAGTATTTT. Amino acids: CASSPGGAGRTDTQYF.

The V and J genes are TRBV20-1 and TRBJ1-1, with unresolved D. In germline, CDR1 is DFQATT, CDR2 SNEGSKA (reference sequence). The CDR3 has 12 residues. V lost 5 bases to trimming and J lost 5 bases, with 12 bases between them. CDR3: CSASKGQTEAFF. CDR3 nucleotide sequence: TGCAGTGCTTCGAAAGGGCAGACTGAAGCTTTCTTT.

This clonotype has a count of ten or more. V gene TRBV4-2 combines with J gene TRBJ2-3; 15 bases map to TRBD2. The germline V gene encodes CDR1 LGHNA and CDR2 YNFKEQ. V lost 3 bases and J lost 6; bases outside the gene matches: 10. CDR3 size: 18 residues. The CDR3 sequence: CASSQSPGLAGGHDTQYF. The CDR3 DNA sequence: TGTGCCAGCAGCCAGTCTCCTGGACTAGCGGGGGGGCACGATACGCAGTATTTT.

In this sample, this clonotype turned up many times. The chain links TRBV7-9 to TRBJ1-4; D perhaps matches TRBD1 (5 bases). The length of the CDR3 is 12 residues. V lost 5 bases to trimming and J lost 12 bases, with 13 bases between them. In germline, CDR1 is SEHNR, CDR2 FQNEAQ (reference sequence). CDR3 DNA: TGTGCCAGCAGCCTGGGGGGAAGTCAACTGTTTTTT. It specifies CASSLGGSQLFF.

This clonotype has at least ten counts. The chain recombines TRBV11-1 with TRBJ2-5; 7 bases are shared with TRBD1. The length of the CDR3 is 15 residues. Germline V gene data show CDR1 as SGHAT and CDR2 as FQDESV (reference sequence). V lost 4 bases, J lost 0 bases, and 5 bases stayed unmatched. The CDR3 sequence: CASSSRDRHQETQYF. CDR3 DNA sequence: TGTGCCAGCAGCTCCCGGGACAGACACCAAGAGACCCAGTACTTC.

The chain combines TRBV12-3 or TRBV12-4 with TRBJ2-2, with a tentative D call TRBD2 (5 bases). This CDR3 spans 16 amino acids. V was trimmed by 2 bases and J by 1 base, leaving 11 bases between them. The chain's CDR3 is CASSLTRAENTGELFF. CDR3 sequence (DNA): TGTGCCAGCAGTTTAACGAGGGCAGAGAACACCGGGGAGCTGTTTTTT.

In its sample, this clonotype was seen many times. The rearrangement uses TRBV7-2 and TRBJ2-5; 7 bases map to TRBD2. The germline V gene encodes CDR1 SGHTA and CDR2 FQGNSA. Germline trimming cut 5 bases from V and 7 bases from J; bases unmatched to any gene: 7. This CDR3 has 13 residues. The chain's CDR3 is CASSPSGGGTQYF. The CDR3 nucleotides are TGTGCCAGCAGCCCCAGTGGCGGGGGGACCCAGTACTTC.

Ten or more counts support this clonotype. The rearrangement uses TRBV4-2 and TRBJ1-6, with unresolved D. The CDR3 has 15 residues. Trimming removed 1 base at V and 7 bases at J, with 11 bases between. Germline CDR1 and CDR2: LGHNA and YNFKEQ. The CDR3 sequence is CASSQAMRVNSPLHF. The CDR3 DNA is TGTGCCAGCAGCCAAGCAATGAGGGTAAATTCACCCCTCCACTTT.

This clonotype was seen a few times. The chain combines TRBV5-1 with TRBJ1-6; D is perhaps TRBD1 (6 bases). Germline CDR1 reads SGHRS; CDR2 reads YFSETQ. The CDR3 extends over 13 amino acids. V was trimmed by 2 bases and J by 8 bases, leaving 8 bases between them. CDR3 region: CASSFYRDSPLHF. Here the CDR3 DNA reads TGCGCCAGCAGCTTTTACAGGGATTCACCCCTCCACTTT.

Only a few counts were recorded for this clonotype. V and J are TRBV6-1 and TRBJ2-7; 10 bases line up with TRBD2. Looked up from germline, CDR1 is MNHNS and CDR2 is SASEGT. V shed 8 bases and J 1 base; nucleotides not matched to a gene: 8. The CDR3 runs to 15 residues. Here the CDR3 reads CASGKLAGTSYEQYF. The CDR3 DNA is TGTGCCAGCGGCAAACTAGCGGGGACATCCTACGAGCAGTACTTC.

This clonotype was found many times. The V and J genes are TRBV15 and TRBJ1-6; D is unresolved. V shed 0 bases and J shed 6 bases, with 6 bases lying between them. The CDR3 consists of 14 residues. Germline-derived CDR1 and CDR2 are LNHNV and YYDKDF (reference sequence). CDR3 in amino acids: CATSRDGGNSPLHF. The CDR3 nucleotides are TGTGCCACCAGCAGAGATGGAGGTAATTCACCCCTCCACTTT.

There are a few counts of this clonotype. V and J are TRBV27 and TRBJ2-1; D is perhaps TRBD1 (6 bases). The ends were cut back, 0 bases at V and 9 bases at J, with 9 bases in the middle. CDR3 length: 13 amino acids. CDR1 MNHEY and CDR2 SMNVEV come from the germline V gene (reference sequence). CDR3 nucleotide sequence: TGTGCCAGCAGTTTATCGGGCAGGGGTGAGCAGTTCTTC. It encodes CASSLSGRGEQFF.

The sample holds many counts of this clonotype. The V call is TRBV7-3, the J call TRBJ2-1; 10 nucleotides line up with TRBD2. Germline lookup yields CDR1 SGHTA and CDR2 FQGTGA. V shed 5 bases, J shed 9 bases, and the junction held 4 bases outside the gene matches. This CDR3 is built from 13 residues. CDR3 in amino acids: CASSPGTSVEQFF. The CDR3 DNA reads TGTGCCAGCAGCCCCGGGACTAGCGTTGAGCAGTTCTTC.

This clonotype was seen ten or more times. The genes are TRBV7-3 and TRBJ1-6; D possibly corresponds to TRBD1 (6 bases). CDR1 is SGHTA and CDR2 is FQGTGA in the germline V gene. The V and J ends lost 4 bases and 7 bases respectively, with 8 bases between them. There are 13 residues in the CDR3. The CDR3 spells CASSSGANSPLHF. In DNA form, the CDR3 reads TGTGCCAGCAGCTCAGGGGCGAATTCACCCCTCCACTTT.